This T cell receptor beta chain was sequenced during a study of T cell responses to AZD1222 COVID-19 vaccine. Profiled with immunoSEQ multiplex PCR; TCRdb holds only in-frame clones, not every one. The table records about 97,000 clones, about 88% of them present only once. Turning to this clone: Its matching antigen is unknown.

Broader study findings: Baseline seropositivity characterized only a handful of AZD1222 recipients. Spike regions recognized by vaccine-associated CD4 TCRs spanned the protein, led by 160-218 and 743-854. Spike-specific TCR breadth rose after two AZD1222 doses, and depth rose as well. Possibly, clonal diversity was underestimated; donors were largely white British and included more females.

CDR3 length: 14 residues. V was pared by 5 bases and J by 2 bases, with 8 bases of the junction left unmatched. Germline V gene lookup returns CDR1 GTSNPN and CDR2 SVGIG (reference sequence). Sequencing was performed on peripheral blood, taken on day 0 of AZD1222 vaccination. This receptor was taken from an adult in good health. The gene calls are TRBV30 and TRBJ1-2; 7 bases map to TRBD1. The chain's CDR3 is CAWVGARGNYGYTF. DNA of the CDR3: TGTGCCTGGGTCGGGGCCAGGGGGAACTATGGCTACACCTTC.